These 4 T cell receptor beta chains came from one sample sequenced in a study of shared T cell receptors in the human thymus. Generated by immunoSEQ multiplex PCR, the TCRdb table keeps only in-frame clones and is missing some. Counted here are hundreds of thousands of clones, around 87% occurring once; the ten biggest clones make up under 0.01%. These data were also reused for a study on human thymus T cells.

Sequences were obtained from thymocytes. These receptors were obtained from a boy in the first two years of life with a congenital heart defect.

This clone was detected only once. CDR3 in DNA: TGTGCTAGTGGTTTGGTAAACGGGGGAACCTACAATGAGCAGTTCTTC. It encodes CASGLVNGGTYNEQFF. The chain links TRBV12-5 to TRBJ2-1, with D perhaps matching TRBD2 (6 bases). The germline V and J ends were trimmed by 0 bases and 2 bases, with 11 bases remaining between them. CDR1 and CDR2 from the germline V gene are LGHNT and FRNRAP. This CDR3 has 16 residues.

The CDR3 spells CATTSAKNIQYF. CDR3 bases: TGTGCCACCACATCCGCCAAAAACATTCAGTACTTC. The chain links TRBV7-9 to TRBJ2-4; D unresolved. This CDR3 spans 12 amino acids. Germline V gene lookup returns CDR1 SEHNR and CDR2 FQNEAQ (reference sequence). The germline V and J ends were trimmed by 10 bases and 1 base, with 8 bases remaining between them.

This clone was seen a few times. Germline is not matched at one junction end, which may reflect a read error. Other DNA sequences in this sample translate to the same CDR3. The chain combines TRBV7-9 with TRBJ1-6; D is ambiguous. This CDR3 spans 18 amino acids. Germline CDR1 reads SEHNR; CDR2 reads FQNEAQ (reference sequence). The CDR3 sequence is CASSPGFAASSYNSPLHF. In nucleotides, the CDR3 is TGTGCCAGCAGCCCCGGTTTTGCAGCTAGCTCCTATAATTCCCCCCTCCACTTT.

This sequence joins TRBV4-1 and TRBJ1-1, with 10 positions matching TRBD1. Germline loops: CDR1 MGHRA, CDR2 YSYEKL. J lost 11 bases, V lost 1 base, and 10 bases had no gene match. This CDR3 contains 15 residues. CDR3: CASSQGFGTGVRAFF. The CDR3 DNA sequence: TGCGCCAGCAGCCAAGGTTTCGGGACAGGGGTACGGGCTTTCTTT.